A single sample is the source of the 30 T cell receptor beta chains below, sequenced in a study of cytomegalovirus exposure and HLA in healthy donors. The PCR had 60 Vbeta and 13 Jbeta primers. TCRdb's copy holds only in-frame clones and misses some; the assay was immunoSEQ multiplex PCR. The sample includes roughly 100,000 clones, around 77% of them seen just once. Sequenced input: PBMCs. These receptors were collected from a male donor in good health and CMV-seropositive.

This clone was observed a single time. The chain uses TRBV5-1 and TRBJ2-1; possibly TRBD2 for D (5 bases). V lost 0 bases and J 7 bases, leaving 17 bases between the germline ends. The CDR3 covers 16 residues. The V gene's germline CDR1 is SGHRS and CDR2 YFSETQ. CDR3 in amino acids: CASSLEGSLQVNEQFF. CDR3 coding DNA: TGCGCCAGCAGCTTGGAAGGGAGCCTACAAGTGAATGAGCAGTTCTTC. The full variable domain, in which reference TRBV5-1 and TRBJ2-1 provide the parts outside the CDR3, is KAGVTQTPRYLIKTRGQQVTLSCSPISGHRSVSWYQQTPGQGLQFLFEYFSETQRNKGNFPGRFSGRQFSNSRSEMNVSTLELGDSALYLCASSLEGSLQVNEQFFGPGTRLTVL.

This sequence joins TRBV4-1 and TRBJ1-5; no firm D call. V was cut by 0 bases and J by 0 bases, with 12 bases left in between. Looked up from germline, CDR1 is MGHRA and CDR2 is YSYEKL. The CDR3 has 17 amino acids. CDR3 in amino acids: CASSQEVTVISNQPQHF. CDR3 nucleotide sequence: TGCGCCAGCAGCCAAGAAGTCACGGTTATTAGCAATCAGCCCCAGCATTTT.

This clone was observed a single time. The chain is built from TRBV7-2 and TRBJ2-7; TRBD1 is a possible D gene (5 bases). The V and J ends lost 5 bases and 5 bases respectively, with 19 bases between them. CDR3 length: 15 residues. Per the germline V gene, CDR1 is SGHTA and CDR2 is FQGNSA. The DNA for the CDR3 is TGTGCCAGCAGCCCCAGGACATCCTACACCCACGAGCAGTACTTC. This translates into CASSPRTSYTHEQYF.

The gene calls are TRBV6-1 and TRBJ1-2; unclear D gene. Germline loops: CDR1 MNHNS, CDR2 SASEGT. The V end lost 6 bases, the J end lost 4 bases, and 9 bases lay between the germline ends. This CDR3 comprises 12 residues. Here the CDR3 DNA reads TGTGCCAGCAGCGGGGTGAGCTATGGCTACACCTTC. Translation gives CASSGVSYGYTF.

The chain joins TRBV30 to TRBJ1-6; D unclear. Trimming left V 5 bases short and J 0 bases short, with 8 bases between. In germline, CDR1 is GTSNPN, CDR2 SVGIG (reference sequence). The CDR3 has 14 residues. The CDR3: CAWDRGSYNSPLHF. The CDR3 nucleotides read TGTGCCTGGGACCGGGGCTCCTATAATTCACCCCTCCACTTT.

The chain couples TRBV15 to TRBJ2-3; 10 bases match TRBD1. CDR1 and CDR2 (germline): LNHNV, YYDKDF (reference sequence). The length of the CDR3 is 15 residues. Trimming cost V 0 bases and J 4 bases; bases outside gene matches: 1. This CDR3 reads CATSRDGQGADTQYF. The CDR3, as DNA: TGTGCCACCAGCAGAGACGGACAGGGGGCAGATACGCAGTATTTT. Based on the CDR3 plus reference TRBV15 and TRBJ2-3, the full variable domain is DAMVIQNPRYQVTQFGKPVTLSCSQTLNHNVMYWYQQKSSQAPKLLFHYYDKDFNNEADTPDNFQSRRPNTSFCFLDIRSPGLGDTAMYLCATSRDGQGADTQYFGPGTRLTVL.

The J gene is TRBJ2-3, the V gene TRBV28, with unresolved D. The V end was cut by 3 bases, the J end by 0 bases, with 10 bases between. The CDR3 contains 15 residues. Per the germline V gene, CDR1 is MDHEN and CDR2 is SYDVKM. The CDR3 region is CASSFTDSSTDTQYF. CDR3 bases: TGTGCCAGCAGTTTCACTGACTCTAGCACAGATACGCAGTATTTT.

The J gene is TRBJ2-1, the V gene TRBV5-8, with 13 bases lining up with TRBD2. Trimming took 2 bases from V and 6 from J; bases not matched to a gene: 8. This CDR3 is 17 amino acids long. The germline gives CDR1 SGHTS, CDR2 YDEGEE. CDR3 loop: CASSFSGTSGAINEQFF. The CDR3 DNA sequence: TGTGCCAGCAGCTTCTCCGGGACTAGCGGGGCTATCAATGAGCAGTTCTTC.

The chain is built from TRBV29-1 and TRBJ2-7; D unclear. Trimming removed 3 bases from V and 5 bases from J, with 14 bases in between. Germline CDR1 is SQVTM and CDR2 is ANQGSEA. This CDR3 is built from 13 residues. The CDR3 reads CSVEVQILNEQYF. DNA of the CDR3: TGCAGCGTTGAGGTACAGATCCTAAACGAGCAGTACTTC.

The rearrangement joins TRBV6-1 to TRBJ1-4, with D perhaps TRBD1 (5 bases). V was shortened by 3 bases and J by 2 bases, with 10 bases between the two germline ends. The CDR3 length is 15 residues. Germline values: CDR1 MNHNS, CDR2 SASEGT. The DNA of the CDR3 is TGTGCCAGCAGTGAGTCCCACAGGACTAATGAAAAACTGTTTTTT. Translating it yields CASSESHRTNEKLFF.

The chain carries TRBV4-3 and TRBJ2-1; D possibly corresponds to TRBD2 (7 bases). In germline, CDR1 is LGHNA, CDR2 YSLEER. The length of the CDR3 is 16 residues. Trimming stripped 2 bases from V and 8 bases from J, with 19 bases between. CDR3 coding DNA: TGCGCCAGCAGCCAAAGCCGGGACACTAGCGTCCATGAGCAGTTCTTC. This gives the protein CASSQSRDTSVHEQFF.

The chain recombines TRBV28 with TRBJ2-7; D uncertain. Deletions cut 3 bases from V and 0 bases from J, with 18 bases between. This CDR3 is built from 17 residues. The germline V gene encodes CDR1 MDHEN and CDR2 SYDVKM. Here the CDR3 DNA reads TGTGCCAGCAGTTTGGCGGCCGTAGGCAAAAGCTCCTACGAGCAGTACTTC. Translation gives CASSLAAVGKSSYEQYF.

V and J are TRBV14 and TRBJ1-4; D might be TRBD1 (5 bases). V dropped 2 bases and J dropped 8 bases, with 15 bases sitting between them. The CDR3 has 15 residues. CDR1 and CDR2 (germline): SGHDN, FVKESK. The CDR3 coding sequence is TGTGCCAGCAGCCAACGGCGGGGAGAGGGGGAAAAACTGTTTTTT. This gives the protein CASSQRRGEGEKLFF.

V usage is TRBV30 and J usage is TRBJ2-2, with D possibly TRBD2 on 6 matching bases. The V and J ends lost 2 bases and 8 bases respectively, with 18 bases between them. Germline loops: CDR1 GTSNPN, CDR2 SVGIG (reference sequence). The CDR3 extends over 15 amino acids. The CDR3 is CAWSRTSRTGGELFF. DNA of the CDR3: TGTGCCTGGAGTAGAACTAGCAGGACTGGGGGGGAGCTGTTTTTT.

This chain links TRBV27 with TRBJ2-5, with D perhaps TRBD2 (5 bases). The assigned J gene may be wrong: the sequence end matches TRBJ2-7 better. The CDR3 spans 13 residues. Per germline, CDR1 MNHEY and CDR2 SMNVEV (reference sequence). As DNA, the CDR3 is TGTGCCAGCAGGAGCGGTCAAGCAGACGAGCAGTACTTC. It yields the protein CASRSGQADEQYF.

This rearrangement joins TRBV14 to TRBJ1-3, with 7 bases identical to TRBD1. With 6 bases clipped from V and 2 bases from J, the junction kept 4 bases outside the gene matches. CDR1 is SGHDN, CDR2 FVKESK, per germline. The CDR3 is 14 residues long. The CDR3 is CASSRQGTGNTIYF. The CDR3 DNA is TGTGCCAGCAGTCGACAGGGTACTGGAAACACCATATATTTT.

This clone was detected only once. V and J are TRBV7-6 and TRBJ2-7, with D perhaps matching TRBD2 (6 bases). The CDR3 length is 15 residues. Germline V CDR1 and CDR2: SGHVS, FNYEAQ. Trimming removed 1 base at V and 6 bases at J, with 16 bases between. CDR3 nucleotide sequence: TGTGCCAGCAGCTTAGGTCAGGGAGGAGTCGGCGAGCAGTACTTC. Encoded protein: CASSLGQGGVGEQYF.

This chain uses TRBV5-6 with TRBJ2-7; TRBD1 is a possible D gene (5 bases). Trimming cost V 4 bases and J 0 bases, with 20 bases left between them. This CDR3 has 17 amino acids. Germline V CDR1 and CDR2: SGHDT, YYEEEE. Here the CDR3 DNA reads TGTGCCAGCAGCCCTACCTTCAGGGCCAGGAGCTCCTACGAGCAGTACTTC. This codes for CASSPTFRARSSYEQYF.

This chain uses TRBV7-9 with TRBJ2-3; no clear D. The CDR3 contains 12 residues. The germline CDR1 and CDR2 sequences are SEHNR and FQNEAQ (reference sequence). Trimming took off 5 bases at V and 0 bases at J, with 3 bases between the two ends. CDR3 in amino acids: CASSLSTDTQYF. The CDR3 DNA reads as TGTGCCAGCAGCCTGAGCACAGATACGCAGTATTTT.

The chain recombines TRBV6-6 with TRBJ1-5, with D perhaps TRBD1 (5 bases). Trimming shortened V by 0 bases and J by 4 bases, and 7 bases separated the two germline ends. Germline CDR1 reads MNHNY; CDR2 reads SVGAGI (reference sequence). This CDR3 has 14 residues. The CDR3 loop is CASSYSQANQPQHF. In DNA, the CDR3 is TGTGCCAGCAGTTACTCACAGGCGAATCAGCCCCAGCATTTT.

The gene calls are TRBV19 and TRBJ1-5; D unresolved. Deletions cut 4 bases from V and 4 bases from J, with 8 bases between. The CDR3 length is 13 residues. Germline CDR1 reads LNHDA; CDR2 reads SQIVND (reference sequence). The CDR3 DNA reads as TGTGCCAGTAGTACACAAAAAAATCAGCCCCAGCATTTT. This sequence encodes CASSTQKNQPQHF.

V usage is TRBV18 and J usage is TRBJ2-1, with a possible D match to TRBD1 (6 bases). V lost 4 bases and J 8 bases, leaving 12 bases between the germline ends. Per the germline V gene, CDR1 is KGHSH and CDR2 is LQKENI. This CDR3 comprises 13 residues. The CDR3 sequence: CASSLGAADEQFF. As DNA, the CDR3 is TGTGCCAGCTCACTGGGGGCAGCTGATGAGCAGTTCTTC.

A few counts support this clone. The chain employs TRBV30 and TRBJ1-2; 7 positions match TRBD1. V shed 0 bases and J 4 bases; nucleotides not matched to a gene: 8. Germline CDR1 reads GTSNPN; CDR2 reads SVGIG (reference sequence). CDR3 length equals 15 residues. CDR3 sequence (DNA): TGTGCCTGGAGTGTACCCGGACAGGCGTTCTATGGCTACACCTTC. Translated, it gives CAWSVPGQAFYGYTF.

This clone was seen a single time. The chain employs TRBV19 and TRBJ1-5, with TRBD1 as a possible D gene (6 bases). The V end lost 3 bases, the J end lost 10 bases, and 22 bases lay between the germline ends. The CDR3 sequence is 16 residues long. Germline CDR1 LNHDA, CDR2 SQIVND (reference sequence). CDR3 loop: CASSILPQSGGYPQHF. CDR3 sequence (DNA): TGTGCCAGTAGTATCTTGCCCCAGAGTGGGGGCTATCCCCAGCATTTT.

The V gene is TRBV5-1, the J gene TRBJ1-1, with D maybe TRBD1 (5 bases). With 4 bases removed from V and 2 bases from J, the gap between germline ends came to 9 bases. CDR1 is SGHRS, CDR2 YFSETQ, per germline. The CDR3 spans 13 residues. The CDR3 sequence: CASSVRDNTEAFF. The CDR3 DNA sequence: TGCGCCAGCAGCGTCAGGGATAACACTGAAGCTTTCTTT.

This clone was counted between two and nine times. This sequence joins TRBV2 and TRBJ2-1, with no clear D. Trimming pared 7 bases from V and 7 bases from J, leaving 8 bases between. Per the germline V gene, CDR1 is SNHLY and CDR2 is FYNNEI. The CDR3 consists of 11 residues. CDR3 amino acids: CASMTRNEQFF. The DNA for the CDR3 is TGTGCCAGCATGACCAGGAATGAGCAGTTCTTC.

The chain joins TRBV9 to TRBJ2-6; weak D call: TRBD1 (6 bases). The ends were cut back, 4 bases at V and 4 bases at J, with 12 bases in the middle. This CDR3 comprises 15 residues. Germline-derived CDR1 and CDR2 are SGDLS and YYNGEE. This CDR3 reads CASSMRGSGANVLTF. CDR3 nucleotides: TGTGCCAGCAGCATGAGGGGGTCCGGGGCCAACGTCCTGACTTTC.

The V gene is TRBV7-8, the J gene TRBJ2-2; the D gene is possibly TRBD1 (6 bases). This CDR3 is 16 amino acids long. V shed 6 bases and J shed 3 bases, with 17 bases lying between them. Germline V gives CDR1 SGHVS, CDR2 FQNEAQ. The CDR3 reads CASRPPGHPDTGELFF. The DNA for the CDR3 is TGTGCCAGCAGGCCTCCGGGACACCCGGACACCGGGGAGCTGTTTTTT.

This clone has a single count. V usage is TRBV19 and J usage is TRBJ2-7; weak D call: TRBD1 (6 bases). V shed 5 bases and J shed 0 bases, with 11 bases lying between them. This CDR3 spans 14 amino acids. Germline V gene sequence: CDR1 LNHDA, CDR2 SQIVND (reference sequence). CDR3 in amino acids: CASSSTGSSYEQYF. The CDR3 nucleotides read TGTGCCAGTAGTTCTACAGGGTCCTCCTACGAGCAGTACTTC.

The chain has TRBV9 and TRBJ2-3, with a possible D match to TRBD2 (6 bases). The CDR3 totals 16 residues. V was shortened by 3 bases and J by 1 base, with 15 bases between the two germline ends. The V gene's germline CDR1 is SGDLS and CDR2 YYNGEE. As DNA, the CDR3 is TGTGCCAGCAGCGGAATTAGCGGATTGGGCACAGATACGCAGTATTTT. Translating it yields CASSGISGLGTDTQYF.